The next 21 T cell receptor beta chains were all read from a single sample in a study of CD8 T cells in ankylosing spondylitis (dated by TCRdb to between 2016 and 2019). Beyond this particular receptor, the publication reports: Blood from ankylosing spondylitis patients appeared to be characterized by a TCR beta motif composed of several highly homologous amino acid variants.

Library preparation was by 5' RACE. Sequencing took place on an Illumina HiSeq 2500. TCRdb took the public reads, trimmed them with fastp at Q25, ran MiXCR for clone calling and kept in-frame beta chains. Rows with a matching CDR3 protein are joined into one entry that keeps the most common DNA and genes. This sample comprises under 250,000 distinct CDR3 sequences, about 7.3% of them detected only once. Of the sample, 14% falls within the top ten clones. These receptors have no known antigen. Sequencing was carried out using blood, either unsorted or a sorted T cell fraction (not recorded which). The source is a male donor with ankylosing spondylitis.

This clonotype was seen ten or more times. This chain links TRBV7-2 with TRBJ1-1; D is uncertain. The CDR3 totals 16 residues. Germline assignment: CDR1 SGHTA and CDR2 FQGNSA. V lost 4 bases, J lost 6 bases, and 21 bases lay in between. The CDR3 region is CASSSFANPEKAEAFF. CDR3 DNA: TGTGCCAGCAGCTCATTCGCCAACCCAGAGAAAGCTGAAGCTTTCTTT.

This clonotype was recorded at least ten times. In nucleotides, the CDR3 is TGTGCCACCAGCAAAGGAGGGACAGGGGGAATCACAGATACGCAGTATTTT. It is translated as CATSKGGTGGITDTQYF. V gene TRBV15 combines with J gene TRBJ2-3; TRBD1 matches at 11 bases. Trimming removed 4 bases from V and 2 bases from J; junction bases left unmatched: 8. The CDR3 totals 17 residues. The germline V gene has CDR1 LNHNV and CDR2 YYDKDF (reference sequence). Together with reference TRBV15 and TRBJ2-3, the CDR3 gives the full variable domain: DAMVIQNPRYQVTQFGKPVTLSCSQTLNHNVMYWYQQKSSQAPKLLFHYYDKDFNNEADTPDNFQSRRPNTSFCFLDIRSPGLGDTAMYLCATSKGGTGGITDTQYFGPGTRLTVL.

This clonotype has ten or more counts. The chain has TRBV7-9 and TRBJ2-7; TRBD2 matches at 13 bases. The CDR3 contains 17 residues. Per the germline V gene, CDR1 is SEHNR and CDR2 is FQNEAQ (reference sequence). The V gene end was trimmed by 1 base and the J gene end by 5 bases; junction bases not matched to a gene: 8. The CDR3 is CASSLGRTSGSIHEQYF. The CDR3 DNA sequence: TGTGCCAGCAGCTTAGGAAGGACTAGCGGGAGTATACACGAGCAGTACTTC. The full variable domain, rest sourced from reference TRBV7-9 and TRBJ2-7, is DTGVSQNPRHKITKRGQNVTFRCDPISEHNRLYWYRQTLGQGPEFLTYFQNEAQLEKSRLLSDRFSAERPKGSFSTLEIQRTEQGDSAMYLCASSLGRTSGSIHEQYFGPGTRLTVT.

The table lists this clonotype with many counts. The chain combines TRBV7-8 with TRBJ1-5; 8 positions agree with TRBD1. Germline lookup yields CDR1 SGHVS and CDR2 FQNEAQ. The J segment lost 6 bases and the V segment lost 8 bases, leaving 6 bases of the junction unmatched. CDR3 length equals 13 residues. The CDR3 DNA follows: TGTGCCAGCGGCGGACAGGGAGGTCAGCCCCAGCATTTT. Amino acids: CASGGQGGQPQHF. Full variable domain (rest looked up from reference TRBV7-8 and TRBJ1-5): GAGVSQSPRYKVAKRGQDVALRCDPISGHVSLFWYQQALGQGPEFLTYFQNEAQLDKSGLPSDRFFAERPEGSVSTLKIQRTQQEDSAVYLCASGGQGGQPQHFGDGTRLSIL.

This clonotype was recorded a few times. The V gene is TRBV11-2, the J gene TRBJ1-4; D is ambiguous. Germline loops: CDR1 SGHAT, CDR2 FQNNGV. This CDR3 is built from 13 residues. V lost 8 bases and J lost 0, with 7 bases in between. Here the CDR3 reads CASRGATNEKLFF. The CDR3 DNA is TGTGCCAGCCGGGGTGCAACTAATGAAAAACTGTTTTTT.

This clonotype occurred many times. This chain joins TRBV5-1 and TRBJ2-3; 8 nucleotides agree with TRBD1. Germline CDR1 is SGHRS and CDR2 is YFSETQ. The CDR3 has 16 amino acids. With 1 base clipped from V and 2 bases from J, the junction kept 6 bases outside the gene matches. For the CDR3, the DNA is TGCGCCAGCAGCTTGTTGACAGGGGCCTACACAGATACGCAGTATTTT. Protein: CASSLLTGAYTDTQYF.

This chain uses TRBV6-5 with TRBJ2-7, with 12 positions matching TRBD1. Trimming cost V 0 bases and J 7 bases; bases outside gene matches: 4. Germline CDR1 MNHEY, CDR2 SVGAGI. The CDR3 is 15 amino acids. In DNA, the CDR3 is TGTGCCAGCAGTTACTCGGGACAGGGGGCGCGGGAGCAGTACTTC. It encodes CASSYSGQGAREQYF.

This clonotype has a count of ten or more. The V gene is TRBV20-1, the J gene TRBJ2-2, with 10 bases identical to TRBD1. There are 18 residues in the CDR3. The ends lost 1 base at V and 0 bases at J; junction bases unmatched: 8. Germline CDR1 is DFQATT and CDR2 is SNEGSKA (reference sequence). The CDR3 reads CSARVDRGVLANTGELFF. CDR3 in DNA: TGCAGTGCTAGAGTGGACAGGGGGGTTTTAGCGAACACCGGGGAGCTGTTTTTT.

The table lists this clonotype with many counts. The chain combines TRBV10-3 with TRBJ1-1; 8 positions match TRBD1. The CDR3 is made up of 13 amino acids. CDR1 ENHRY and CDR2 SYGVKD come from the germline V gene. The V gene end was trimmed by 4 bases and the J gene end by 4 bases; junction bases not matched to a gene: 2. The chain's CDR3 is CAISGTGRTEAFF. The CDR3 DNA sequence: TGTGCCATCAGTGGGACAGGGCGCACTGAAGCTTTCTTT.

In its sample, this clonotype was seen many times. The chain employs TRBV6-5 and TRBJ1-3; the D is unclear. Germline V gives CDR1 MNHEY, CDR2 SVGAGI. Trimming cost V 4 bases and J 0 bases, with 13 bases left between them. The CDR3 contains 16 residues. CDR3 loop: CASSSLTRSSGNTIYF. CDR3 DNA: TGTGCCAGCAGTTCCCTCACCCGAAGCTCTGGAAACACCATATATTTT.

This clonotype appeared many times. The chain is built from TRBV4-1 and TRBJ2-7; D unresolved. Deletions cut 1 base from V and 2 bases from J, with 12 bases between. Germline loops: CDR1 MGHRA, CDR2 YSYEKL. The length of the CDR3 is 15 residues. DNA of the CDR3: TGCGCCAGCAGCCAAGGGTCAAACAGTGCCTACGAGCAGTACTTC. This sequence encodes CASSQGSNSAYEQYF.

This clonotype was recorded at least ten times. This chain uses TRBV2 with TRBJ2-3; D gene ambiguous. Trimming removed 9 bases at V and 0 bases at J, with 13 bases between. Germline lookup yields CDR1 SNHLY and CDR2 FYNNEI. The CDR3 spans 14 residues. The chain's CDR3 is CASAAPSSTDTQYF. Written as DNA, the CDR3 is TGTGCCAGTGCAGCTCCCTCAAGCACAGATACGCAGTATTTT.

This clonotype was counted a few times. V gene TRBV29-1 combines with J gene TRBJ2-1, with 9 nucleotides matching TRBD2. The CDR3 contains 17 residues. J gave up 5 bases and V 7 bases, and 18 bases lay outside the gene matches. From germline, CDR1 is SQVTM and CDR2 ANQGSEA. CDR3 bases: TGCAGCGCCGTCGGGCGGGGGGGCCTGATCTTCAACAATGAGCAGTTCTTC. This gives the protein CSAVGRGGLIFNNEQFF.

V and J are TRBV29-1 and TRBJ1-2; unclear D gene. The germline V and J ends were trimmed by 7 bases and 7 bases, with 10 bases remaining between them. Germline V gene data show CDR1 as SQVTM and CDR2 as ANQGSEA. The CDR3 is 10 amino acids. The CDR3 sequence: CSAGPAGYTF. CDR3 DNA: TGCAGCGCTGGACCGGCTGGCTACACCTTC.

The table lists this clonotype with many counts. The chain recombines TRBV20-1 with TRBJ2-7; TRBD2 matches 11 bases. Germline loops: CDR1 DFQATT, CDR2 SNEGSKA (reference sequence). After removal of 7 bases from V and 2 bases from J, the junction contained 7 bases not matched to a gene. The CDR3 is 14 amino acids. Here the CDR3 reads CSVWGLAVTYEQYF. CDR3 sequence (DNA): TGCAGTGTCTGGGGACTAGCGGTGACCTACGAGCAGTACTTC.

In this sample, this clonotype turned up a few times. V gene TRBV13 combines with J gene TRBJ1-2; no firm D call. The germline V gene encodes CDR1 PRHDT and CDR2 FYEKMQ (reference sequence). V was clipped by 4 bases and J by 8 bases, with 11 bases between them. The CDR3 spans 12 residues. The CDR3 DNA sequence: TGTGCCAGCAGCTCAAATTGGGGAGGCTACACCTTC. Translation: CASSSNWGGYTF.

This clonotype has ten or more counts. The chain couples TRBV7-2 to TRBJ2-5; possibly TRBD2 for D (6 bases). CDR1 and CDR2 (germline): SGHTA, FQGNSA. The CDR3 totals 17 residues. Trimming took off 1 base at V and 3 bases at J, with 18 bases between the two ends. For the CDR3, the DNA is TGTGCCAGCAGCTTAGTCGTACTAAGCGGGTTCAAAGAGACCCAGTACTTC. The encoded protein is CASSLVVLSGFKETQYF. Full variable domain (outside the CDR3, taken from reference TRBV7-2 and TRBJ2-5): GAGVSQSPSNKVTEKGKDVELRCDPISGHTALYWYRQSLGQGLEFLIYFQGNSAPDKSGLPSDRFSAERTGGSVSTLTIQRTQQEDSAVYLCASSLVVLSGFKETQYFGPGTRLLVL.

The V call is TRBV10-1, the J call TRBJ2-1; D uncertain. Looked up from germline, CDR1 is WNHNN and CDR2 is SYGVQD (reference sequence). CDR3 length: 12 residues. Trimming pared 6 bases from V and 4 bases from J, leaving 7 bases between. The DNA for the CDR3 is TGCGCCAGCAGCGCGACATACAATGAGCAGTTCTTC. This translates into CASSATYNEQFF.

A few counts support this clonotype. This sequence joins TRBV7-8 and TRBJ2-2; 7 bases line up with TRBD2. This CDR3 comprises 16 residues. Germline loops: CDR1 SGHVS, CDR2 FQNEAQ. The V gene end was trimmed by 1 base and the J gene end by 6 bases; junction bases not matched to a gene: 8. The CDR3, as DNA: TGTGCCAGCAGCTTAGGCGGGACTATCGGGGCCGGGGAGCTGTTTTTT. Translated, it gives CASSLGGTIGAGELFF.

The sample holds many counts of this clonotype. The J gene is TRBJ2-1, the V gene TRBV6-2 or TRBV6-3, with a possible D match to TRBD2 (5 bases). The CDR3 is 14 amino acids. CDR1 and CDR2 from the germline V gene are MNHEY and SVGEGT. Trimming took off 4 bases at V and 7 bases at J, with 14 bases between the two ends. CDR3 loop: CASSWNPPGNEQFF. DNA for the CDR3: TGTGCCAGCAGTTGGAATCCCCCGGGAAATGAGCAGTTCTTC.

The sample holds many counts of this clonotype. One end of the junction is discordant with germline, which a read error may explain. The chain combines TRBV6-6 with TRBJ1-1; D call uncertain. The CDR3 extends over 10 amino acids. Germline lookup yields CDR1 MNHNY and CDR2 SVGAGI (reference sequence). The CDR3 is CASSYRDSSF. For the CDR3, the DNA is TGTGCCAGCAGTTACAGGGATTCTTCTTTT.